What follows are 32 T cell receptor beta chains derived from one specimen sequenced in a study of T cell responses to AZD1222 COVID-19 vaccine. Only in-frame clones appear in the TCRdb table, and some are missing; sequencing was by immunoSEQ multiplex PCR. The repertoire includes 110,000 to 150,000 clones, roughly 90% of them detected once, and around 2.8% sits in the top ten. The specimen comprised peripheral blood, sampled on day 0 of AZD1222 vaccination. The receptors originated from an adult in good health.

This clone appeared once. This chain links TRBV20-1 with TRBJ1-4, with D perhaps matching TRBD1 (5 bases). Deletions cut 3 bases from V and 14 bases from J, with 13 bases between. The CDR3 totals 11 residues. Germline V CDR1 and CDR2: DFQATT, SNEGSKA (reference sequence). This CDR3 is CSASLRAGLFF. CDR3 bases: TGCAGTGCTAGTCTCAGGGCAGGGCTGTTTTTT.

This chain uses TRBV29-1 with TRBJ1-1, with a tentative D call TRBD1 (5 bases). The germline V gene encodes CDR1 SQVTM and CDR2 ANQGSEA. CDR3 size: 13 residues. V was pared by 4 bases and J by 1 base, with 10 bases between. This chain's CDR3 is CSVVTGANTEAFF. CDR3 in DNA: TGCAGCGTTGTCACAGGAGCGAACACTGAAGCTTTCTTT.

The chain couples TRBV2 to TRBJ2-1, with D unresolved. Germline CDR1 and CDR2: SNHLY and FYNNEI. V dropped 7 bases and J dropped 4 bases, with 5 bases sitting between them. This CDR3 contains 11 residues. The CDR3 DNA follows: TGTGCCAGCAACGATTACAATGAGCAGTTCTTC. Protein sequence: CASNDYNEQFF.

V and J are TRBV5-8 and TRBJ2-5; 7 positions match TRBD1. CDR3 length: 13 amino acids. Germline V gives CDR1 SGHTS, CDR2 YDEGEE. J lost 12 bases, V lost 4 bases, and 12 bases had no gene match. In DNA form, the CDR3 reads TGTGCCAGCAGCCGCCGGGACAGAGAAAAAGAGTACTTC. It encodes CASSRRDREKEYF.

The V call is TRBV5-6, the J call TRBJ1-2; TRBD1 agrees at 7 bases. With V trimmed by 3 bases and J by 4 bases, 9 bases remained unmatched. Germline V gene lookup returns CDR1 SGHDT and CDR2 YYEEEE. The CDR3 runs 15 residues. The CDR3 loop reads CASSSGRQGSYGYTF. The CDR3 coding sequence is TGTGCCAGCAGCTCAGGTCGACAGGGAAGCTATGGCTACACCTTC.

There are a few counts of this clone. Written as DNA, the CDR3 is TGTGCCAGTAGTATCCGGGTCGACACTGAAGCTTTCTTT. It yields the protein CASSIRVDTEAFF. The V and J genes are TRBV19 and TRBJ1-1; D gene unclear. Germline CDR1 LNHDA, CDR2 SQIVND (reference sequence). The CDR3 consists of 13 residues. Trimming pared 3 bases from V and 3 bases from J, leaving 8 bases between.

The V and J genes are TRBV15 and TRBJ1-1, with D hard to call. The germline gives CDR1 LNHNV, CDR2 YYDKDF (reference sequence). This CDR3 spans 14 amino acids. Trimming took 1 base from V and 4 from J, leaving 10 bases between them. Here the CDR3 DNA reads TGTGCCACCAGCAGAGTGAGGTTTGGCACTGAAGCTTTCTTT. Its translation is CATSRVRFGTEAFF.

The rearrangement uses TRBV28 and TRBJ1-2; D uncertain. Germline CDR1 MDHEN, CDR2 SYDVKM. The CDR3 contains 16 residues. The ends were cut back, 7 bases at V and 2 bases at J, with 20 bases in the middle. CDR3: CASTWRDLPLNYGYTF. CDR3 in DNA: TGTGCCAGCACGTGGCGAGACCTACCACTCAACTATGGCTACACCTTC.

This clone was observed once. The gene calls are TRBV5-1 and TRBJ1-2; no definite D call. The V gene's germline CDR1 is SGHRS and CDR2 YFSETQ. The CDR3 runs to 14 residues. V gave up 3 bases and J gave up 4 bases, with 13 bases separating them. CDR3 coding DNA: TGCGCCAGCAGCTCGACGGGAGGAGCCTATGGCTACACCTTC. Its translation: CASSSTGGAYGYTF.

The rearrangement joins TRBV28 to TRBJ1-5; TRBD1 aligns across 8 bases. The germline CDR1 and CDR2 sequences are MDHEN and SYDVKM. The CDR3 totals 17 residues. V trimming: 4 bases; J trimming: 3 bases; junction bases outside the gene matches: 11. The CDR3 reads CASSYRGVLKYNQPQHF. CDR3 in DNA: TGTGCCAGCAGTTACAGGGGGGTCTTAAAGTACAATCAGCCCCAGCATTTT.

The J gene is TRBJ2-5, the V gene TRBV7-3; a possible D gene is TRBD2 (5 bases). V was clipped by 1 base and J by 0 bases, with 9 bases between them. CDR1 is SGHTA and CDR2 is FQGTGA in the germline V gene. This CDR3 has 15 residues. CDR3 sequence: CASSLNGRDQETQYF. In DNA form, the CDR3 reads TGTGCCAGCAGCTTAAATGGGCGGGACCAAGAGACCCAGTACTTC. The full variable domain, its missing parts supplied by reference TRBV7-3 and TRBJ2-5, is GAGVSQTPSNKVTEKGKYVELRCDPISGHTALYWYRQSLGQGPEFLIYFQGTGAADDSGLPNDRFFAVRPEGSVSTLKIQRTERGDSAVYLCASSLNGRDQETQYFGPGTRLLVL.

The chain uses TRBV29-1 and TRBJ2-5; 11 bases agree with TRBD1. CDR1 is SQVTM and CDR2 is ANQGSEA in the germline V gene. V shed 7 bases and J 5 bases; nucleotides not matched to a gene: 15. The CDR3 is 16 amino acids. The chain's CDR3 is CSAVGTGGWSLETQYF. The CDR3 bases are TGCAGCGCTGTAGGGACAGGGGGTTGGAGTCTCGAGACCCAGTACTTC.

J is TRBJ2-2 and V is TRBV28; no firm D call. CDR3 length: 11 residues. CDR1 and CDR2 from the germline V gene are MDHEN and SYDVKM. V shed 3 bases and J shed 6 bases, with 2 bases lying between them. Here the CDR3 reads CASSFPGELFF. DNA of the CDR3: TGTGCCAGCAGTTTCCCCGGGGAGCTGTTTTTT. The full variable domain, completed using reference TRBV28 and TRBJ2-2, is DVKVTQSSRYLVKRTGEKVFLECVQDMDHENMFWYRQDPGLGLRLIYFSYDVKMKEKGDIPEGYSVSREKKERFSLILESASTNQTSMYLCASSFPGELFFGEGSRLTVL.

This chain connects TRBV4-1 to TRBJ1-2; D not resolved. CDR3 length: 12 residues. Germline V lookup: CDR1 MGHRA, CDR2 YSYEKL. V gave up 0 bases and J gave up 7 bases, with 6 bases separating them. The CDR3 loop is CASSQDSGGYTF. CDR3 nucleotides: TGCGCCAGCAGCCAAGATAGCGGTGGCTACACCTTC.

The count of this clone is one. CDR3 DNA sequence: TGTGCCACCACTAGGCAGGGGAGGAACTATGGCTACACCTTC. It translates to CATTRQGRNYGYTF. This chain joins TRBV6-5 and TRBJ1-2; the D gene is possibly TRBD1 (6 bases). Trimming took off 10 bases at V and 2 bases at J, with 17 bases between the two ends. This CDR3 region has 14 residues. Per the germline V gene, CDR1 is MNHEY and CDR2 is SVGAGI.

This chain uses TRBV11-3 with TRBJ2-5, with 8 bases identical to TRBD2. Germline lookup yields CDR1 SGHNT and CDR2 YENEEA. This CDR3 spans 13 amino acids. With 5 bases clipped from V and 5 bases from J, the junction kept 4 bases outside the gene matches. In DNA, the CDR3 is TGTGCCAGCAGCATAGCGGGACTCGAGACCCAGTACTTC. Translated, it gives CASSIAGLETQYF.

V and J are TRBV19 and TRBJ1-3; weak D call: TRBD1 (5 bases). The CDR3 totals 15 residues. The ends were cut back, 3 bases at V and 2 bases at J, with 11 bases in the middle. CDR1 and CDR2 (germline): LNHDA, SQIVND (reference sequence). CDR3 bases: TGTGCCAGTAGTATCATGTCAGGGACTGGAAACACCATATATTTT. It translates to CASSIMSGTGNTIYF.

The rearrangement joins TRBV15 to TRBJ1-1, with 9 bases aligning to TRBD1. Germline CDR1 LNHNV, CDR2 YYDKDF (reference sequence). CDR3 length: 15 residues. V shed 1 base and J 5 bases; nucleotides not matched to a gene: 5. This chain's CDR3 is CATSRVQGAVTEAFF. The DNA for the CDR3 is TGTGCCACCAGCAGAGTACAGGGGGCAGTTACTGAAGCTTTCTTT.

The rearrangement links TRBV23-1 to TRBJ2-6; TRBD1 is a possible D gene (6 bases). TRBV23-1 is an open reading frame, and its role is uncertain. Trimming stripped 2 bases from V and 0 bases from J, with 20 bases between. The CDR3 extends over 20 amino acids. The CDR3: CASSQAMRQAVGSGANVLTF. CDR3 DNA: TGCGCCAGCAGTCAAGCGATGAGACAGGCCGTTGGCTCTGGGGCCAACGTCCTGACTTTC.

The rearrangement joins TRBV7-3 to TRBJ2-5; no clear D gene. CDR3 length: 13 residues. CDR1 and CDR2 (germline): SGHTA, FQGTGA. V was shortened by 1 base and J by 0 bases, with 3 bases between the two germline ends. CDR3 sequence: CASSLNNQETQYF. The CDR3 DNA is TGTGCCAGCAGCTTAAACAACCAAGAGACCCAGTACTTC.

The chain links TRBV15 to TRBJ1-1, with D possibly matching TRBD1 (5 bases). This CDR3 spans 16 amino acids. Germline V gene lookup returns CDR1 LNHNV and CDR2 YYDKDF (reference sequence). V dropped 1 base and J dropped 1 base, with 13 bases sitting between them. CDR3 DNA sequence: TGTGCCACCAGCAGAGCCCCGCCCGGGGGGAACACTGAAGCTTTCTTT. Protein: CATSRAPPGGNTEAFF.

V gene TRBV5-4 combines with J gene TRBJ2-3; unclear D gene. CDR3 length equals 14 residues. Germline V lookup: CDR1 SGHNT, CDR2 YYREEE (reference sequence). V was pared by 3 bases and J by 0 bases, with 8 bases between. The CDR3 DNA reads TGTGCCAGCAGCTCGCGGCTGAGCACAGATACGCAGTATTTT. This gives the protein CASSSRLSTDTQYF.

The CDR3 sequence is CASSYPNQPQHF. The CDR3 nucleotides are TGTGCCAGCAGTTACCCCAATCAGCCCCAGCATTTT. The genes are TRBV28 and TRBJ1-5; unclear D gene. This CDR3 spans 12 amino acids. Germline loops: CDR1 MDHEN, CDR2 SYDVKM. Trimming took 4 bases from V and 3 from J, leaving 4 bases between them.

This clone has just one count. The chain uses TRBV27 and TRBJ2-1, with D unresolved. The germline V gene encodes CDR1 MNHEY and CDR2 SMNVEV (reference sequence). The CDR3 has 13 amino acids. V was cut by 3 bases and J by 3 bases, with 6 bases left in between. CDR3 nucleotides: TGTGCCAGCAGTTTCGGGTTCTACAATGAGCAGTTCTTC. It codes for CASSFGFYNEQFF.

This sequence joins TRBV7-2 and TRBJ1-1; D is possibly TRBD1 (5 bases). Looked up from germline, CDR1 is SGHTA and CDR2 is FQGNSA. Trimming shortened V by 5 bases and J by 1 base, and 17 bases separated the two germline ends. There are 16 residues in the CDR3. The CDR3 region is CASSLGTGGKNTEAFF. CDR3 nucleotides: TGTGCCAGCAGCCTTGGGACCGGAGGAAAGAACACTGAAGCTTTCTTT.

The chain carries TRBV28 and TRBJ1-2; 10 bases are a match to TRBD1. This CDR3 spans 15 amino acids. CDR1 and CDR2 (germline): MDHEN, SYDVKM. V shed 5 bases and J 2 bases; nucleotides not matched to a gene: 5. CDR3 in amino acids: CASSEPGQGNYGYTF. The CDR3 DNA is TGTGCCAGCAGTGAACCGGGACAGGGGAACTATGGCTACACCTTC.

This chain connects TRBV28 to TRBJ2-1; possible D gene TRBD1, 6 bases. The germline gives CDR1 MDHEN, CDR2 SYDVKM. The CDR3 length is 16 residues. Between the trimmed V and J ends, which lost 5 bases and 2 bases, there was a span of 16 bases. CDR3 residues: CASSTPQGLPYNEQFF. The CDR3 DNA reads as TGTGCCAGCAGTACCCCTCAGGGGTTGCCCTACAATGAGCAGTTCTTC.

This chain joins TRBV28 and TRBJ1-1, with TRBD1 matching over 7 bases. The J segment lost 3 bases and the V segment lost 5 bases, leaving 9 bases of the junction unmatched. The length of the CDR3 is 15 residues. Germline V gives CDR1 MDHEN, CDR2 SYDVKM. The CDR3 loop reads CASSPRGQADTEAFF. For the CDR3, the DNA is TGTGCCAGCAGTCCTCGCGGACAGGCCGACACTGAAGCTTTCTTT.

This clone has only a few counts. The chain recombines TRBV28 with TRBJ1-5; 7 bases are shared with TRBD1. Germline CDR1 MDHEN, CDR2 SYDVKM. V lost 5 bases to trimming and J lost 5 bases; unmatched junction nucleotides: 6. This CDR3 spans 14 amino acids. CDR3 DNA: TGTGCCAGCAGTCCCGGACAGGAGTATCAGCCCCAGCATTTT. It is translated as CASSPGQEYQPQHF.

This rearrangement joins TRBV28 to TRBJ2-1, with 8 bases that match TRBD2. V trimming: 5 bases; J trimming: 4 bases; junction bases outside the gene matches: 7. There are 15 residues in the CDR3. Per germline, CDR1 MDHEN and CDR2 SYDVKM. CDR3 DNA: TGTGCCAGCAGTCCGAGCGGGAGTAGGTACAATGAGCAGTTCTTC. Residues: CASSPSGSRYNEQFF.

The rearrangement joins TRBV5-6 to TRBJ1-2, with unresolved D. Looked up from germline, CDR1 is SGHDT and CDR2 is YYEEEE. This CDR3 comprises 14 residues. The V end lost 1 base, the J end lost 6 bases, and 13 bases lay between the germline ends. CDR3 residues: CASSLSSAHHGYTF. The CDR3 coding sequence is TGTGCCAGCAGCTTGTCCTCCGCCCACCATGGCTACACCTTC.

The chain couples TRBV25-1 to TRBJ2-1; a possible D gene is TRBD1 (6 bases). The CDR3 has 12 amino acids. Germline V lookup: CDR1 MGHDK, CDR2 SYGVNS. The V and J ends lost 7 bases and 4 bases respectively, with 8 bases between them. CDR3: CASTTGYNEQFF. As DNA, the CDR3 is TGTGCCAGCACGACAGGATACAATGAGCAGTTCTTC.